This T cell receptor (beta chain) is from a study of blood T cell repertoires in COVID-19. Study-wide background: Whether acute or convalescent, the COVID-19 samples came from the United States, Italy and Spain. In each case, the material was cDNA or gDNA derived from T cells, B-cell-depleted T cells, or PBMCs.

Only in-frame clones appear in the TCRdb table, and some are missing; sequencing was by immunoSEQ multiplex PCR. The table shows around 300,000 clones, with 85% occurring only once. Assignments of participants to cohorts depended upon their own reported clinical history. What the recovered Cohort 3 donors had was two negative PCRs, clearance, or symptom resolution. CDR1 is SGHNT and CDR2 is YYREEE in the germline V gene (reference sequence). J lost 5 bases, V lost 4 bases, and 8 bases had no gene match. The CDR3 is made up of 16 amino acids. Sequencing was done on a sample of PBMCs or T cells enriched from blood (not recorded which). The TCR comes from a woman aged 45 to 65 who had recovered from COVID-19. This chain uses TRBV5-4 with TRBJ2-3, with 12 positions matching TRBD2. CDR3 bases: TGTGCCAGCAGCGTACGTCTAGCGGGGGGGGAAGATACGCAGTATTTT. Its protein is CASSVRLAGGEDTQYF.